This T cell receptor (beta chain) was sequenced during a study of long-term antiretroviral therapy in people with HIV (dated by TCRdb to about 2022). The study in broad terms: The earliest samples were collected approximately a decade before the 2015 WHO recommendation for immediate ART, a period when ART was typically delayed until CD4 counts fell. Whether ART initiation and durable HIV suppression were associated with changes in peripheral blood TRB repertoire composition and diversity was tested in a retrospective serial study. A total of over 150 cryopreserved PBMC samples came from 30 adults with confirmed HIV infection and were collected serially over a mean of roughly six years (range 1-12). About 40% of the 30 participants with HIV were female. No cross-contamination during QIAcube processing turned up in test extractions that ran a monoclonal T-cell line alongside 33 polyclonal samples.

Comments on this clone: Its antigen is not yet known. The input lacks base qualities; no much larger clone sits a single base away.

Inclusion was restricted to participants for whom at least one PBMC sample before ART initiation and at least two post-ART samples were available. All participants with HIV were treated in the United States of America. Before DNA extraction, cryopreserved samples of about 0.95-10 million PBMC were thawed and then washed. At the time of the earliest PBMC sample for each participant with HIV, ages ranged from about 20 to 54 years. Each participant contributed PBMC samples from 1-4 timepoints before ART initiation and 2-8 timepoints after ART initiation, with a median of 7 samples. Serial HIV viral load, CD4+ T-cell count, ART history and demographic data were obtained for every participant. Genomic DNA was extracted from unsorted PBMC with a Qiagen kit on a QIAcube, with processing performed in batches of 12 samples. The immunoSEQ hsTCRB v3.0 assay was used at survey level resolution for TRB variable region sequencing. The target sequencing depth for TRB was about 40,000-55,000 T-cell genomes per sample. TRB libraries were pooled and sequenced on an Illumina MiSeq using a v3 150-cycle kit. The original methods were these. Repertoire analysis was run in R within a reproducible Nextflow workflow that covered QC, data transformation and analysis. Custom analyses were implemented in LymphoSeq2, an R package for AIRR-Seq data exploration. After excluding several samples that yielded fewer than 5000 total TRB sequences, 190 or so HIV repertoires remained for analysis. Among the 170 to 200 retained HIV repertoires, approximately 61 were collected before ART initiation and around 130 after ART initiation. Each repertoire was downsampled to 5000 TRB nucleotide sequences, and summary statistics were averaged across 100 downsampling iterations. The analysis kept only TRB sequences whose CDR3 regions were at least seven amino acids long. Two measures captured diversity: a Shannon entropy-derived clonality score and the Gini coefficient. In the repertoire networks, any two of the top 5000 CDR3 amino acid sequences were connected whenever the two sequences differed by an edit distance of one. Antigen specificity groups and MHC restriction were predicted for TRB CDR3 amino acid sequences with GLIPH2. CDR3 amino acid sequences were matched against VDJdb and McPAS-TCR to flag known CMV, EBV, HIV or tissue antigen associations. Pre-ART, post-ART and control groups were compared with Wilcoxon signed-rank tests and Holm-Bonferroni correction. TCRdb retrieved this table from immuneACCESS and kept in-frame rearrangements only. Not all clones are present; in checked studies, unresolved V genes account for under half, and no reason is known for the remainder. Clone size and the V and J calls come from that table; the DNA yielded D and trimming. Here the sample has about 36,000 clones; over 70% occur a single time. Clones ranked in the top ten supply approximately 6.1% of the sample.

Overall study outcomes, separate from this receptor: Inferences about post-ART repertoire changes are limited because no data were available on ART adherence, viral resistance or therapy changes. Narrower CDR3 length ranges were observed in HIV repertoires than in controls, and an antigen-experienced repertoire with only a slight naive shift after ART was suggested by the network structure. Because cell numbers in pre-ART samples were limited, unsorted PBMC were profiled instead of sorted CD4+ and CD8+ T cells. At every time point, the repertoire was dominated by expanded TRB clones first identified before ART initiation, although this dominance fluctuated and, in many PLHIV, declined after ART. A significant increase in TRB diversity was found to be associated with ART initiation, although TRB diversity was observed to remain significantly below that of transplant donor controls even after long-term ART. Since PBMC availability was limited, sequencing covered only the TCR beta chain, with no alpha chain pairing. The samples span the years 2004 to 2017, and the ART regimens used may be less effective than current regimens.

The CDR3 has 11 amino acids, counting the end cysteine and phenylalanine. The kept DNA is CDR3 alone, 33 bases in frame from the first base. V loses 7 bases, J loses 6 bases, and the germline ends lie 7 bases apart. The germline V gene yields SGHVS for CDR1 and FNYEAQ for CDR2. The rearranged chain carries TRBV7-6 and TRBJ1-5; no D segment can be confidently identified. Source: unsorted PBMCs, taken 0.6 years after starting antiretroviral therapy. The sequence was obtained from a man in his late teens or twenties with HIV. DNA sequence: TGTGCCAGCACCCCATCTCAGCCCCAGCATTTT. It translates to CASTPSQPQHF.